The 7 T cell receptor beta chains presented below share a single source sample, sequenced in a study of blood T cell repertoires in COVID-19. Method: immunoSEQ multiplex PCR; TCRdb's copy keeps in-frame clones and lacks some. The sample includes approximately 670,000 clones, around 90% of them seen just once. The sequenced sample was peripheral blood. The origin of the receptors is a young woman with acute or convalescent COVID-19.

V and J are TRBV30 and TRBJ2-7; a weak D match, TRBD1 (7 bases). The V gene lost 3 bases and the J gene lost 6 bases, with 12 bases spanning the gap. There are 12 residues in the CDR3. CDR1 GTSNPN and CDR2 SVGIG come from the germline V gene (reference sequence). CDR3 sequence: CAWRPQGGEQYF. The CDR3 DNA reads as TGTGCCTGGAGGCCCCAGGGGGGCGAGCAGTACTTC.

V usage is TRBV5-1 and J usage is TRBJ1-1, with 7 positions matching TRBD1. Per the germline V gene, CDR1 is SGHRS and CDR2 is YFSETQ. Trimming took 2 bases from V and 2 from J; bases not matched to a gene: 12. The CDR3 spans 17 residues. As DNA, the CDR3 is TGCGCCAGCAGCTTTCGGCATCCGGGACAGTCCAACACTGAAGCTTTCTTT. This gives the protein CASSFRHPGQSNTEAFF.

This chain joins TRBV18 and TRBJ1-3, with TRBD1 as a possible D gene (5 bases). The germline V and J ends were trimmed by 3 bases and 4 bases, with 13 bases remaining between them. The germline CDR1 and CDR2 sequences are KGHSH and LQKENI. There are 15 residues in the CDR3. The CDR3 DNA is TGTGCCAGCTCACCTGCGGGGCGCCCAGGAAACACCATATATTTT. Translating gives CASSPAGRPGNTIYF.

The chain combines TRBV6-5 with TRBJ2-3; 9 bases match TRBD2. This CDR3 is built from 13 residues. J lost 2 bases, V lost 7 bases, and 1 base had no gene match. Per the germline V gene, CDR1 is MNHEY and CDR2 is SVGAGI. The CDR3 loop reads CASIAGDTDTQYF. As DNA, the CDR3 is TGTGCCAGCATAGCGGGGGACACAGATACGCAGTATTTT.

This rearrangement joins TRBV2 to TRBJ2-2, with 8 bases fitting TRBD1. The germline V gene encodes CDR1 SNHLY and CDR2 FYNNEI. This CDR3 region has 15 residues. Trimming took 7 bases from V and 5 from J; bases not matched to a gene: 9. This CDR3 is CASNAGTGWTGELFF. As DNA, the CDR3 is TGTGCCAGCAATGCGGGGACAGGATGGACCGGGGAGCTGTTTTTT.

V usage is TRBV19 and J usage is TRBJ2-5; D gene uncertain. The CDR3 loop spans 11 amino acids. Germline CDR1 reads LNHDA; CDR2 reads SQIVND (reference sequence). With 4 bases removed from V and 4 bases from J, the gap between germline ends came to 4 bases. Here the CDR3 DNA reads TGTGCCAGTAGTAATAGAGAGACCCAGTACTTC. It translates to CASSNRETQYF.

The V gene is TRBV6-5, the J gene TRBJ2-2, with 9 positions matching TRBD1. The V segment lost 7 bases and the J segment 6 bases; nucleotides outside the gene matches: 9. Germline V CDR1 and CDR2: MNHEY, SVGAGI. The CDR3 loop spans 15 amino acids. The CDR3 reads CASKLDRGVAGELFF. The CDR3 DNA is TGTGCCAGCAAACTAGACAGGGGGGTGGCCGGGGAGCTGTTTTTT.